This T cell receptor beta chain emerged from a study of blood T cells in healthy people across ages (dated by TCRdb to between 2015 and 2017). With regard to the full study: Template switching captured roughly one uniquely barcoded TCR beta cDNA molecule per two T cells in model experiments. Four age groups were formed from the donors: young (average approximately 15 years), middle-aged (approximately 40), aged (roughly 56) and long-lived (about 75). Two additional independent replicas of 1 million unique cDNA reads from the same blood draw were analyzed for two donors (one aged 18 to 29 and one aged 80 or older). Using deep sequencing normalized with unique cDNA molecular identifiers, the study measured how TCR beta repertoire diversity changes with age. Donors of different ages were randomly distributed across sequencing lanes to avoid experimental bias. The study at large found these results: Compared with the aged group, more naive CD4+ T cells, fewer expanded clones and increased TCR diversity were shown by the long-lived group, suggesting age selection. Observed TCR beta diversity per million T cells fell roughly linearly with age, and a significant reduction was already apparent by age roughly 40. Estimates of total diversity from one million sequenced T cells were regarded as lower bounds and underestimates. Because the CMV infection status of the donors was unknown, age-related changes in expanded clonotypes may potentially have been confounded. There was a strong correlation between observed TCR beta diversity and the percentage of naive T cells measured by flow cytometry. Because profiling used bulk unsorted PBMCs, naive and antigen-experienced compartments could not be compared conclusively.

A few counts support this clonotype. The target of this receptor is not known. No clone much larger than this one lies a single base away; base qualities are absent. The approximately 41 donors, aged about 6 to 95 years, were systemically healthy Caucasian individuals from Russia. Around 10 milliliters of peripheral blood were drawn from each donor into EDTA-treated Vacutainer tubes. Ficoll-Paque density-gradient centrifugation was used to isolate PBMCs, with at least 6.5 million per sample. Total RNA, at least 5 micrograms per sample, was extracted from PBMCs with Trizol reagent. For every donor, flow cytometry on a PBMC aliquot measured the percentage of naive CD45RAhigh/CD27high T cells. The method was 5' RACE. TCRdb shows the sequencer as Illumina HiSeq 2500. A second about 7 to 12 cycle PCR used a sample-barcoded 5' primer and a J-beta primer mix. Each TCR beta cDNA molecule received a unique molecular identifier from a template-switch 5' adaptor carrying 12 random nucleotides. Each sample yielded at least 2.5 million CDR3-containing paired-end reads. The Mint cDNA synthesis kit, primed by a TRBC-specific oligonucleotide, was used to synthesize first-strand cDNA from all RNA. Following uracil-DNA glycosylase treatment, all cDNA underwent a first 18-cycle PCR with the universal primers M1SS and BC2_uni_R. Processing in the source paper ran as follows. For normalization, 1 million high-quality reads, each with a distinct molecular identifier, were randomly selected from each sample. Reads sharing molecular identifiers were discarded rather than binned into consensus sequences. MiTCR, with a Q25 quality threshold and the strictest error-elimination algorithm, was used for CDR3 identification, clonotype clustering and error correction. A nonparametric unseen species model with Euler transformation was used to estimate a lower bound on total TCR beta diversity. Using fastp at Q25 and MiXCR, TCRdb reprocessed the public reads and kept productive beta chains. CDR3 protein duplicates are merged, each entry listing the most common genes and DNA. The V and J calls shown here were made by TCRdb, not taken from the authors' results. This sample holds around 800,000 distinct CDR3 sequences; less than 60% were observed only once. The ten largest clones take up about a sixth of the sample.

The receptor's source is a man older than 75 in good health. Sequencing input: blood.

The sequence in DNA is TGTGCCAGCAGAACTAGCGGGAGGGCCAGCGATGAGCAGTTCTTC. This encodes CASRTSGRASDEQFF. The chain uses TRBV6-2 or TRBV6-3 and TRBJ2-1, and 13 junction bases match TRBD2. CDR1 and CDR2 are read off the germline V gene as MNHEY and SVGEGT. Germline trimming amounts to 6 bases on V and 8 bases on J, with 7 as the count of junction bases outside the gene matches. Spanning cysteine to phenylalanine, the CDR3 consists of 15 amino acids. The only DNA kept is the CDR3, 45 bases in frame from the first base.